Listed below are T cell receptor beta chains from one sample, sequenced in a study of blood T cells in healthy people across ages. TCRdb processed the 5' RACE reads anew with MiXCR; each CDR3 protein has one entry. The sample lists 750,000 to 950,000 distinct CDR3 sequences, almost 30% occurring once. The same data also went into a second study, on T cells of mothers and their children.

The sequenced material came from blood. These receptors all come from a woman aged 40-49 years in good health. The CDR3 runs from the conserved cysteine through the conserved F or W. Each record gives: D gene, clone size, J gene, V gene, CDR3 protein, CDR3 DNA. D genes are given only for firm matches. Rows give clone size only sometimes, using once, few, many, or a class for an expanded clone.

D: TRBD1
size: many
J: TRBJ2-7
V: TRBV5-6
CDR3: CASSHRQGITYEQYF
DNA: TGTGCCAGCAGCCACCGACAGGGGATTACCTACGAGCAGTACTTC

D: NA
size: NA
J: TRBJ1-1
V: TRBV5-5
CDR3: CASSLGDRGVREAFF
DNA: TGTGCCAGCAGCTTGGGGGACCGGGGGGTCAGAGAAGCTTTCTTT

D: NA
size: many
J: TRBJ2-1
V: TRBV12-3/TRBV12-4
CDR3: CASSLIPYNEQFF
DNA: TGTGCCAGCAGTTTGATTCCCTACAATGAGCAGTTCTTC

D: TRBD2
size: NA
J: TRBJ2-3
V: TRBV12-3/TRBV12-4
CDR3: CASSKELAGGPDTQYF
DNA: TGTGCCAGCAGTAAGGAACTAGCGGGGGGGCCAGATACGCAGTATTTT

D: TRBD2
size: few
J: TRBJ2-2
V: TRBV20-1
CDR3: CSAQGLAGVGELFF
DNA: TGCAGTGCCCAAGGACTAGCGGGGGTCGGGGAGCTGTTTTTT

D: TRBD2
size: NA
J: TRBJ2-3
V: TRBV6-2/TRBV6-3
CDR3: CASSYQASGAGDTQYF
DNA: TGTGCCAGCAGTTACCAGGCTAGCGGGGCCGGAGATACGCAGTATTTT

D: NA
size: NA
J: TRBJ1-2
V: TRBV27
CDR3: CASSSGGGFYGYTF
DNA: TGTGCCAGCAGTTCCGGGGGGGGGTTCTATGGCTACACCTTC

D: TRBD2
size: few
J: TRBJ2-5
V: TRBV4-1
CDR3: CASSPTSGAETQYF
DNA: TGCGCCAGCAGCCCGACTAGCGGAGCAGAGACCCAGTACTTC

D: NA
size: NA
J: TRBJ2-3
V: TRBV6-1
CDR3: CASSEGSPADTQYF
DNA: TGTGCCAGCAGTGAAGGGTCACCGGCAGATACGCAGTATTTT

D: NA
size: many
J: TRBJ2-7
V: TRBV27
CDR3: CASRQEGGYEQYF
DNA: TGTGCCAGCAGACAGGAGGGGGGATACGAGCAGTACTTC

D: TRBD1
size: NA
J: TRBJ2-2
V: TRBV4-1
CDR3: CASRLGTGVTGELFF
DNA: TGCGCCAGCAGGCTAGGGACAGGGGTAACCGGGGAGCTGTTTTTT

D: TRBD1
size: few
J: TRBJ1-2
V: TRBV28
CDR3: CASSTQSQGAWGYTF
DNA: TGTGCCAGCAGTACTCAATCGCAGGGGGCGTGGGGCTACACCTTC

D: TRBD1
size: NA
J: TRBJ2-7
V: TRBV19
CDR3: CASSTTGGVSYEQYF
DNA: TGTGCCAGTAGTACTACAGGGGGTGTCTCCTACGAGCAGTACTTC

D: NA
size: NA
J: TRBJ2-1
V: TRBV2
CDR3: CASSEPGQKNNEQFF
DNA: TGTGCCAGCAGTGAACCGGGACAAAAAAACAATGAGCAGTTCTTC

D: TRBD1
size: NA
J: TRBJ2-1
V: TRBV7-2
CDR3: CASSSLTGAITNEQFF
DNA: TGTGCCAGCAGCTCCCTGACAGGGGCTATAACGAATGAGCAGTTCTTC

D: NA
size: few
J: TRBJ2-7
V: TRBV12-3/TRBV12-4
CDR3: CASSSGLGLITYEQYF
DNA: TGTGCCAGCAGTTCCGGGCTTGGGTTGATTACCTACGAGCAGTACTTC

D: NA
size: many
J: TRBJ2-2
V: TRBV4-3
CDR3: CASSPRENPGSVAGELFF
DNA: TGCGCCAGCAGCCCAAGAGAAAATCCGGGGTCTGTGGCCGGGGAGCTGTTTTTT

D: NA
size: NA
J: TRBJ2-3
V: TRBV29-1
CDR3: CSVVTRDTQYF
DNA: TGCAGCGTTGTGACGAGAGATACGCAGTATTTT

D: NA
size: few
J: TRBJ1-1
V: TRBV7-2
CDR3: CASTRELGTLNTEAFF
DNA: TGTGCCAGCACTCGAGAATTGGGCACCCTGAACACTGAAGCTTTCTTT

D: TRBD2
size: many
J: TRBJ2-7
V: TRBV28
CDR3: CASSSNGRQQYF
DNA: TGTGCCAGCAGCTCCAACGGGAGGCAGCAGTACTTC

D: NA
size: few
J: TRBJ1-6
V: TRBV7-8
CDR3: CASSLRRAYNSPLHF
DNA: TGTGCCAGCAGCTTACGAAGGGCCTATAATTCACCCCTCCACTTT

D: NA
size: few
J: TRBJ2-1
V: TRBV9
CDR3: CASSVENSYNEQFF
DNA: TGTGCCAGCAGCGTAGAGAACTCCTACAATGAGCAGTTCTTC

D: TRBD2
size: NA
J: TRBJ2-5
V: TRBV5-1
CDR3: CASSSQTSGSFGETQYF
DNA: TGCGCCAGCAGCTCCCAGACTAGCGGGAGTTTCGGGGAGACCCAGTACTTC

D: NA
size: NA
J: TRBJ2-7
V: TRBV28
CDR3: CASSLWGDPSSYEQYF
DNA: TGTGCCAGCAGTTTATGGGGGGACCCGAGCTCCTACGAGCAGTACTTC

D: TRBD2
size: once
J: TRBJ2-3
V: TRBV5-1
CDR3: CASSLTLAGGHTDTQYF
DNA: TGCGCCAGCAGCTTAACTTTAGCGGGGGGGCACACAGATACGCAGTATTTT

D: NA
size: NA
J: TRBJ1-2
V: TRBV10-3
CDR3: CAISNRADYGYTF
DNA: TGTGCCATCAGCAACAGGGCCGACTATGGCTACACCTTC

D: NA
size: many
J: TRBJ2-7
V: TRBV5-1
CDR3: CASSLWGQSSYEQYF
DNA: TGCGCCAGCAGCTTGTGGGGGCAGTCGTCCTACGAGCAGTACTTC

D: NA
size: NA
J: TRBJ2-7
V: TRBV7-6
CDR3: CASSLGGNLAYEQYF
DNA: TGTGCCAGCAGCTTGGGGGGAAACCTCGCCTACGAGCAGTACTTC

D: NA
size: once
J: TRBJ2-7
V: TRBV24-1
CDR3: CATSDFNNEQYF
DNA: TGTGCCACCAGTGATTTTAATAATGAGCAGTACTTC

D: TRBD2
size: NA
J: TRBJ2-7
V: TRBV28
CDR3: CASSFRTSETNEQYF
DNA: TGTGCCAGCAGCTTCCGGACTAGCGAGACCAATGAGCAGTACTTC

D: TRBD1
size: NA
J: TRBJ1-2
V: TRBV20-1
CDR3: CSARDGTGAYGYTF
DNA: TGCAGTGCTAGAGATGGGACAGGAGCCTATGGCTACACCTTC

D: NA
size: NA
J: TRBJ1-1
V: TRBV7-3
CDR3: CASSPQGSSYTEAFF
DNA: TGTGCCAGCAGCCCCCAGGGCAGTAGTTACACTGAAGCTTTCTTT

D: NA
size: NA
J: TRBJ1-2
V: TRBV11-2
CDR3: CASSLVQAANYGYTF
DNA: TGTGCCAGCAGCTTAGTACAGGCAGCCAACTATGGCTACACCTTC

D: NA
size: NA
J: TRBJ2-3
V: TRBV12-3/TRBV12-4
CDR3: CASSLGRNTDTQYF
DNA: TGTGCCAGCAGTTTAGGGCGGAACACAGATACGCAGTATTTT

D: TRBD1
size: few
J: TRBJ1-2
V: TRBV29-1
CDR3: CSVDRGGINYGYTF
DNA: TGCAGCGTTGATAGAGGGGGCATTAACTATGGCTACACCTTC

D: TRBD2
size: few
J: TRBJ2-5
V: TRBV30
CDR3: CAWRIAGGETQYF
DNA: TGTGCCTGGAGGATAGCGGGGGGGGAGACCCAGTACTTC

D: NA
size: NA
J: TRBJ1-2
V: TRBV20-1
CDR3: CSARDRQVDNYGYTF
DNA: TGCAGTGCTAGAGATCGACAGGTGGATAACTATGGCTACACCTTC

D: NA
size: NA
J: TRBJ2-7
V: TRBV20-1
CDR3: CSAREVAGWSAEQYF
DNA: TGCAGTGCTAGAGAGGTGGCGGGATGGTCTGCCGAGCAGTACTTC

D: NA
size: few
J: TRBJ2-4
V: TRBV12-3/TRBV12-4
CDR3: CASRRETGRNIQYF
DNA: TGTGCCAGCAGACGAGAGACAGGACGAAACATTCAGTACTTC